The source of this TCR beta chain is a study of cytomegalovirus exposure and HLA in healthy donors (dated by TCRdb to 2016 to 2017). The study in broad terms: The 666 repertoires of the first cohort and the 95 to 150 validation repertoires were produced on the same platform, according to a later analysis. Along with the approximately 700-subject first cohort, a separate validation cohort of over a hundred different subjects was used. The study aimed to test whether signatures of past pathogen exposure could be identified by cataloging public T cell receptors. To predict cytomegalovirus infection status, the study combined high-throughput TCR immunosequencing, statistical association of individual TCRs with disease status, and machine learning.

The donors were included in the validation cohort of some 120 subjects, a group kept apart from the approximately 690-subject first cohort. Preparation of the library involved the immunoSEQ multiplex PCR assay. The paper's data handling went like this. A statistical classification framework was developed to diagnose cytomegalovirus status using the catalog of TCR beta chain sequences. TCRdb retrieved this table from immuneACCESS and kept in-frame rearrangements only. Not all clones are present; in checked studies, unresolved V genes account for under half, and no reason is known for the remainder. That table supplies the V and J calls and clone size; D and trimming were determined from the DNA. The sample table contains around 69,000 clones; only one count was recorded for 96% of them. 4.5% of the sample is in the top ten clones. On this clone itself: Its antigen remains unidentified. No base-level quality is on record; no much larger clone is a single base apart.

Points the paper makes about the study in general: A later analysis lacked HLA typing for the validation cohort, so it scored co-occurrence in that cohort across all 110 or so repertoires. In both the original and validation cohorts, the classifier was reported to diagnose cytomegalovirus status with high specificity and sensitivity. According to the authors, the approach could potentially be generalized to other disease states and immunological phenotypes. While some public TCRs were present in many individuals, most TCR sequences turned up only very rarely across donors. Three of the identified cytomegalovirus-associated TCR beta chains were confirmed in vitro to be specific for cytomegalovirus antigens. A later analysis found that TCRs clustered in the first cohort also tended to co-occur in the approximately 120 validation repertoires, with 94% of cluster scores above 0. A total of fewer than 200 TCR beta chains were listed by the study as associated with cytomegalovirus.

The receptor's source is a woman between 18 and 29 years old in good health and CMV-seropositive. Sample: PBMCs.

The CDR3 corresponds to CASSSTGRGRPLSYEQYF. The DNA sequence is TGCGCCAGCAGCTCAACCGGTCGCGGGAGGCCCCTATCCTACGAGCAGTACTTC. The rearranged segments are TRBV5-1 and TRBJ2-7, with 8 bases in between that match TRBD2. Germline trimming: 3 bases from V, 1 base from J; junction bases outside gene matches: 15. From its cysteine to its phenylalanine, the CDR3 spans 18 amino acids. Only CDR3 DNA is held: 54 bases, read in frame from base 1. The germline V gene specifies SGHRS as CDR1 and YFSETQ as CDR2.